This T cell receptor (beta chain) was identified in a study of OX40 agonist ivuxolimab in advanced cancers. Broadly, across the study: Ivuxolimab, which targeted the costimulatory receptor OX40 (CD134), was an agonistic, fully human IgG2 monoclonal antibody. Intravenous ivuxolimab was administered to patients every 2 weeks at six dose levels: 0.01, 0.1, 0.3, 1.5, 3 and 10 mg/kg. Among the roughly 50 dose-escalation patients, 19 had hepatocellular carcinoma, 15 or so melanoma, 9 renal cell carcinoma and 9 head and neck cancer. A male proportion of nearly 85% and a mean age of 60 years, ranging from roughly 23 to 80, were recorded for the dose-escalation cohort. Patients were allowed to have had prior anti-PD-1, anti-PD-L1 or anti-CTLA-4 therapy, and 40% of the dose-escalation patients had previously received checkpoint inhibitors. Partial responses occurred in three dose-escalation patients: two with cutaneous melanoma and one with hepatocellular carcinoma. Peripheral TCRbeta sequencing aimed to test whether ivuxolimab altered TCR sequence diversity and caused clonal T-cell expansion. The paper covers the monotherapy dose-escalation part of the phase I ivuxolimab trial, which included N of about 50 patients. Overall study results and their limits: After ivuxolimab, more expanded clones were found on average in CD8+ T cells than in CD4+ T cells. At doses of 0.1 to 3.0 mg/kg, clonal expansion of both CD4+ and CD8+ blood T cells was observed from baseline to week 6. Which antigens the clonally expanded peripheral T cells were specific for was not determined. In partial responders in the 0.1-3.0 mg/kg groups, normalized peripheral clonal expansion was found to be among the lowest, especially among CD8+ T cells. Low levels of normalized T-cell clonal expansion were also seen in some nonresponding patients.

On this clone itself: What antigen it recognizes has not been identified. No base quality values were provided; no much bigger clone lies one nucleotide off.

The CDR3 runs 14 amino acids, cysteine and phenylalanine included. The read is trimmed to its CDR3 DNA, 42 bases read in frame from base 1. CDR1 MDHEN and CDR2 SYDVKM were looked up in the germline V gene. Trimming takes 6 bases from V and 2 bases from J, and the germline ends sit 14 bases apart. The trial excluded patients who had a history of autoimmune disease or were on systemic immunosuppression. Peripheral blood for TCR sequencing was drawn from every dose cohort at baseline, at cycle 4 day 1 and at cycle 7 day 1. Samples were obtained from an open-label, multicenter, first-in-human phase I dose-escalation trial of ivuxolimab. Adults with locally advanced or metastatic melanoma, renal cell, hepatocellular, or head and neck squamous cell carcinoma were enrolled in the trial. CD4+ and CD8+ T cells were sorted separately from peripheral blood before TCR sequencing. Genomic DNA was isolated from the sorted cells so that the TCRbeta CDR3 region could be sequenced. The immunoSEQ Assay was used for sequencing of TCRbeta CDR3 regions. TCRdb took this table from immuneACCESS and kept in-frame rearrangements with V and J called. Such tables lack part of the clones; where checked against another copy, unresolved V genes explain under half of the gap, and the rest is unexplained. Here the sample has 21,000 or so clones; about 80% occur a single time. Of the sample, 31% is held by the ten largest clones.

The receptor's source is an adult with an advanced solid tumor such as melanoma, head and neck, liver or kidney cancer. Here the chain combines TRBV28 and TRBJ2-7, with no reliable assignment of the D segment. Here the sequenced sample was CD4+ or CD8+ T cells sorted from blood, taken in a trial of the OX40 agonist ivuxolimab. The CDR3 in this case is CASRLVGSPYEQYF. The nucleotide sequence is TGTGCCAGCAGGTTGGTGGGGTCCCCCTACGAGCAGTACTTC. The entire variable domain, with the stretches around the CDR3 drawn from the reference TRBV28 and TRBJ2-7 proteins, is DVKVTQSSRYLVKRTGEKVFLECVQDMDHENMFWYRQDPGLGLRLIYFSYDVKMKEKGDIPEGYSVSREKKERFSLILESASTNQTSMYLCASRLVGSPYEQYFGPGTRLTVT.